The 21 T cell receptor beta chains listed next were all sequenced from one sample in a study of blood T cell repertoires in COVID-19. The table came from immunoSEQ multiplex PCR; TCRdb's copy has only in-frame clones and leaves some out. The sample lists roughly 150,000 clones, 87% occurring once. Sequenced input: PBMCs or T cells enriched from blood (not recorded which). Source of these receptors: a woman between 35 and 50 years old who had been exposed to COVID-19.

The chain combines TRBV13 with TRBJ1-1; TRBD1 matches 8 bases. CDR3 length equals 14 residues. Germline V gene lookup returns CDR1 PRHDT and CDR2 FYEKMQ (reference sequence). V lost 0 bases, J lost 4 bases, and 1 base stayed unmatched. CDR3 protein: CASSLGDRVTEAFF. The CDR3 coding sequence is TGTGCCAGCAGCTTAGGGGACAGGGTCACTGAAGCTTTCTTT.

The V gene is TRBV7-8, the J gene TRBJ2-1; the match to TRBD2 covers 9 bases. Trimming at V came to 0 bases and at J to 4 bases, leaving 10 bases not matched to a gene. This CDR3 has 18 amino acids. CDR1 is SGHVS, CDR2 FQNEAQ, per germline. The CDR3 sequence: CASSLAGRGGRLYNEQFF. The CDR3 nucleotides read TGTGCCAGCAGCTTAGCTGGGCGGGGGGGCCGTCTGTACAATGAGCAGTTCTTC.

The CDR3: CASSQDQLAGGPYNEQFF. The CDR3 nucleotides read TGTGCCAGCAGCCAAGACCAGTTAGCGGGGGGGCCGTATAATGAGCAGTTCTTC. The chain links TRBV4-2 to TRBJ2-1, with 11 nucleotides matching TRBD2. This CDR3 contains 18 residues. V lost 0 bases, J lost 7 bases, and 11 bases stayed unmatched. CDR1 LGHNA and CDR2 YNFKEQ come from the germline V gene.

This clone was counted once. The chain joins TRBV13 to TRBJ1-4, with 11 bases matching TRBD1. Germline CDR1 reads PRHDT; CDR2 reads FYEKMQ (reference sequence). The CDR3 has 18 amino acids. J gave up 0 bases and V 1 base, and 4 bases lay outside the gene matches. The CDR3 nucleotides are TGTGCCAGCAGCTTAGTAGGGACAGGGGGGTCAACTAATGAAAAACTGTTTTTT. Protein: CASSLVGTGGSTNEKLFF. The complete variable domain, with remaining parts taken from reference TRBV13 and TRBJ1-4, reads AAGVIQSPRHLIKEKRETATLKCYPIPRHDTVYWYQQGPGQDPQFLISFYEKMQSDKGSIPDRFSAQQFSDYHSELNMSSLELGDSALYFCASSLVGTGGSTNEKLFFGSGTQLSVL.

The CDR3 here is CASSQEGSSFYQPQHF. The CDR3 coding sequence is TGCGCCAGCAGCCAAGAGGGGAGCAGCTTTTATCAGCCCCAGCATTTT. The gene calls are TRBV4-1 and TRBJ1-5; D uncertain. This CDR3 region has 16 residues. Germline values: CDR1 MGHRA, CDR2 YSYEKL. V was cut by 0 bases and J by 5 bases, with 14 bases left in between.

This chain joins TRBV3-1 (or the pseudogene TRBV3-2) and TRBJ1-2; D is unclear. V shed 3 bases and J shed 6 bases, with 8 bases lying between them. Germline V gene lookup returns CDR1 LGHDT and CDR2 YNNKEL (reference sequence). This CDR3 is 12 amino acids long. In DNA form, the CDR3 reads TGTGCCAGCAGCCACGCGGGGAATGGCTACACCTTC. It is translated as CASSHAGNGYTF.

The chain has TRBV27 and TRBJ2-7; D call uncertain. The length of the CDR3 is 10 residues. V lost 8 bases, J lost 7 bases, and 9 bases lay in between. CDR1 is MNHEY and CDR2 is SMNVEV in the germline V gene (reference sequence). CDR3 sequence reads: CASGSEEQYF. The CDR3 DNA sequence: TGTGCCAGCGGTTCAGAAGAGCAGTACTTC.

The CDR3 region has the DNA TGTGCCAGCAGCTTAAAGAGTGGCACTGAAGCTTTCTTT. This gives the protein CASSLKSGTEAFF. The chain combines TRBV7-8 with TRBJ1-1; no clear D. The V end lost 2 bases, the J end lost 4 bases, and 8 bases lay between the germline ends. The CDR3 covers 13 residues. Germline-derived CDR1 and CDR2 are SGHVS and FQNEAQ.

This chain uses TRBV9 with TRBJ2-2; 10 bases line up with TRBD2. Germline trimming cut 0 bases from V and 5 bases from J; bases unmatched to any gene: 13. The germline V gene has CDR1 SGDLS and CDR2 YYNGEE. The CDR3 covers 19 residues. CDR3 coding DNA: TGTGCCAGCAGCGTAGGTGCTAGCGGGAGCCCCCGGGGGACCGGGGAGCTGTTTTTT. Protein sequence: CASSVGASGSPRGTGELFF.

This CDR3 is CASSPAGGTVYNEQFF. The CDR3 coding sequence is TGTGCCAGCTCACCAGCGGGGGGGACCGTCTACAATGAGCAGTTCTTC. The chain has TRBV18 and TRBJ2-1; TRBD2 agrees at 9 bases. Germline CDR1 is KGHSH and CDR2 is LQKENI. The CDR3 contains 16 residues. After removal of 2 bases from V and 3 bases from J, the junction contained 5 bases not matched to a gene.

CDR3 region: CASSPGQDRYEQYF. The CDR3 DNA sequence: TGTGCCAGCTCACCGGGACAGGACCGCTACGAGCAGTACTTC. This chain joins TRBV18 and TRBJ2-7; 8 bases map to TRBD1. Losses at the gene ends were 3 bases for V and 3 bases for J; bases not matched to a gene: 4. Looked up from germline, CDR1 is KGHSH and CDR2 is LQKENI. The CDR3 extends over 14 amino acids.

This sequence joins TRBV6-1 and TRBJ1-2; 9 bases line up with TRBD1. CDR3 length equals 17 residues. Unmatched junction bases numbered 13, after V lost 4 bases and J lost 4 bases. The germline CDR1 and CDR2 sequences are MNHNS and SASEGT. Written as DNA, the CDR3 is TGTGCCAGCAGTGGCGGGACAGGGTGGCAACTATCCTATGGCTACACCTTC. Its translation: CASSGGTGWQLSYGYTF.

CDR3 sequence reads: CARVLGSGSSYNEQFF. Here the CDR3 DNA reads TGTGCCAGAGTTTTGGGTTCAGGGTCATCCTACAATGAGCAGTTCTTC. This chain links TRBV5-3 with TRBJ2-1; a possible D gene is TRBD1 (5 bases). TRBV5-3 is marked as an open reading frame, function uncertain. V gave up 7 bases and J gave up 1 base, with 18 bases separating them. This CDR3 is 16 amino acids long.

The chain couples TRBV29-1 to TRBJ2-1, with D possibly matching TRBD2 (6 bases). CDR3 size: 13 residues. Per the germline V gene, CDR1 is SQVTM and CDR2 is ANQGSEA. Trimming took off 5 bases at V and 2 bases at J, with 10 bases between the two ends. The CDR3 loop is CSVFLAPYNEQFF. The DNA for the CDR3 is TGCAGCGTTTTTCTAGCGCCCTACAATGAGCAGTTCTTC.

The chain uses TRBV5-1 and TRBJ1-5; 9 positions match TRBD1. V was pared by 4 bases and J by 5 bases, with 4 bases of the junction left unmatched. CDR3 length equals 14 residues. Germline assignment: CDR1 SGHRS and CDR2 YFSETQ. This chain's CDR3 is CASSAGQGDQPQHF. The CDR3 DNA is TGCGCCAGCAGCGCGGGACAGGGAGATCAGCCCCAGCATTTT.

The chain employs TRBV12-3 or TRBV12-4 and TRBJ1-6; D gene ambiguous. The CDR3 has 12 residues. Deletions cut 4 bases from V and 8 bases from J, with 6 bases between. CDR3 sequence (DNA): TGTGCCAGCAGTTCAGAATATTCACCCCTCCACTTT. It is translated as CASSSEYSPLHF.

The chain couples TRBV5-1 to TRBJ2-3; no definite D call. The V gene's germline CDR1 is SGHRS and CDR2 YFSETQ. Trimming removed 0 bases at V and 4 bases at J, with 9 bases between. The CDR3 is 14 amino acids. This CDR3 reads CASSLAAAPDTQYF. CDR3 in DNA: TGCGCCAGCAGCTTGGCCGCGGCACCAGATACGCAGTATTTT.

The rearrangement joins TRBV4-3 to TRBJ1-4, with 9 bases fitting TRBD1. Germline loops: CDR1 LGHNA, CDR2 YSLEER. CDR3 length equals 16 residues. Trimming removed 0 bases from V and 7 bases from J; junction bases left unmatched: 6. CDR3 amino acids: CASSQDPGTGSEKLFF. The CDR3 DNA follows: TGCGCCAGCAGCCAAGATCCCGGGACAGGGAGTGAAAAACTGTTTTTT.

The CDR3 is CASRTSRGRSYEQYF. The CDR3 DNA reads TGTGCCAGTAGAACCTCCCGCGGGAGGTCCTACGAGCAGTACTTC. The V gene is TRBV19, the J gene TRBJ2-7; TRBD2 agrees at 8 bases. Losses at the gene ends were 6 bases for V and 1 base for J; bases not matched to a gene: 8. This CDR3 contains 15 residues. Germline assignment: CDR1 LNHDA and CDR2 SQIVND (reference sequence).

The count of this clone is one. This chain uses TRBV4-1 with TRBJ2-7; 9 bases line up with TRBD1. J gave up 2 bases and V 3 bases, and 2 bases lay outside the gene matches. CDR3 size: 14 residues. CDR1 is MGHRA, CDR2 YSYEKL, per germline. CDR3 loop: CASSQGQGAYEQYF. CDR3 nucleotide sequence: TGCGCCAGCAGCCAGGGACAGGGTGCCTACGAGCAGTACTTC.

The chain is built from TRBV14 and TRBJ2-5; D remains ambiguous. Germline V gene sequence: CDR1 SGHDN, CDR2 FVKESK. The germline V and J ends were trimmed by 7 bases and 3 bases, with 6 bases remaining between them. The CDR3 extends over 11 amino acids. CDR3 protein: CASKLEETQYF. In DNA form, the CDR3 reads TGTGCCAGCAAACTGGAAGAGACCCAGTACTTC.